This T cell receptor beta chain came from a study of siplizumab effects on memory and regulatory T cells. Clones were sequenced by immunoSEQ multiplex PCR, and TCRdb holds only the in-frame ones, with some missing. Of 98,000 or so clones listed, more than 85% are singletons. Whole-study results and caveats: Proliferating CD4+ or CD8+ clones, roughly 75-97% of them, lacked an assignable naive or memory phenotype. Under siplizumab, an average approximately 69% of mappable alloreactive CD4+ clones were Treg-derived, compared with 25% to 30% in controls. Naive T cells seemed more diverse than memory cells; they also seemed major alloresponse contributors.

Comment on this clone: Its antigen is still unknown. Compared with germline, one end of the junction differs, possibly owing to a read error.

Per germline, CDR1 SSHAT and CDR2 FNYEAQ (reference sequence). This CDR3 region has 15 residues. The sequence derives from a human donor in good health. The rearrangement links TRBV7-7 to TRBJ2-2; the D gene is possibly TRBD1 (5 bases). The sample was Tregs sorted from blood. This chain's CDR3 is CASSLGHSNTGELFF. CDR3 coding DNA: TGTGCTAGCAGCTTAGGACATTCGAACACCGGGGAGCTGTTTTTT.